Below are 10 T cell receptor beta chains sequenced from a single sample in a study of blood T cell repertoires in COVID-19. Using immunoSEQ multiplex PCR, the repertoire was profiled, and TCRdb retains in-frame clones only, with some absent. The table has hundreds of thousands of clones, around 89% seen once. Source material: peripheral blood. The receptors here all came from a woman aged 18-29 years with acute or convalescent COVID-19.

This clone has just one count. This chain uses TRBV6-5 with TRBJ1-2; 8 nucleotides align to TRBD1. This CDR3 comprises 14 residues. The germline V gene has CDR1 MNHEY and CDR2 SVGAGI. V was clipped by 10 bases and J by 6 bases; unmatched bases: 13. CDR3 in DNA: TGTGCCACCAGGGGGCTCGACAGGCAGGATGGCTACACCTTC. Protein sequence: CATRGLDRQDGYTF.

V gene TRBV4-3 combines with J gene TRBJ2-3; 11 bases fit TRBD2. Germline values: CDR1 LGHNA, CDR2 YSLEER. CDR3 length: 16 amino acids. V gave up 4 bases and J gave up 2 bases; unmatched junction bases: 5. The CDR3: CASSPTSGGYTDTQYF. The CDR3 coding sequence is TGCGCCAGCAGCCCCACTAGCGGGGGCTACACAGATACGCAGTATTTT.

As DNA, the CDR3 is TGTGCCAGCAGCCGGAGAACTAGCGGGGAACTATACAATGAGCAGTTCTTC. It specifies CASSRRTSGELYNEQFF. The rearrangement links TRBV3-1 (or the pseudogene TRBV3-2) to TRBJ2-1, with TRBD2 identical over 10 bases. V gave up 4 bases and J gave up 4 bases; unmatched junction bases: 10. CDR1 is LGHDT, CDR2 YNNKEL, per germline (reference sequence). This CDR3 comprises 17 residues.

The V call is TRBV5-1, the J call TRBJ1-2, with 7 nucleotides matching TRBD1. CDR3 length: 12 amino acids. The germline V gene encodes CDR1 SGHRS and CDR2 YFSETQ. The V and J ends lost 4 bases and 7 bases, in that order; junction bases with no gene match: 4. The CDR3, as DNA: TGCGCCAGCAGCGTCGAGGGGGCTGGCTACACCTTC. Protein sequence: CASSVEGAGYTF.

V usage is TRBV5-1 and J usage is TRBJ2-7; 8 positions match TRBD1. The CDR3 extends over 15 amino acids. CDR1 is SGHRS, CDR2 YFSETQ, per germline. Trimming removed 4 bases from V and 3 bases from J; junction bases left unmatched: 9. Here the CDR3 reads CASSIQSGTGYEQYF. The CDR3 region has the DNA TGCGCCAGCAGCATACAATCCGGGACAGGCTACGAGCAGTACTTC.

The J gene is TRBJ2-3, the V gene TRBV6-5, with D possibly matching TRBD2 (7 bases). V lost 7 bases, J lost 2 bases, and 13 bases lay in between. Germline V gene data show CDR1 as MNHEY and CDR2 as SVGAGI. The CDR3 length is 14 residues. The CDR3 region is CASTRGGPTDTQYF. The CDR3 nucleotides are TGTGCCAGCACCCGCGGGGGCCCCACAGATACGCAGTATTTT.

This clone has only one observation. CDR3 in DNA: TGTGCCAGCAGCCCAACCGGGGGGCCTCTTTATAATTCACCCCTCCACTTT. Translating it yields CASSPTGGPLYNSPLHF. The rearrangement uses TRBV7-6 and TRBJ1-6; tentatively, D is TRBD1 (6 bases). The V gene's germline CDR1 is SGHVS and CDR2 FNYEAQ. Trimming shortened V by 5 bases and J by 4 bases, and 18 bases separated the two germline ends. The CDR3 extends over 17 amino acids.

The chain employs TRBV15 and TRBJ2-4; no clear D. Per the germline V gene, CDR1 is LNHNV and CDR2 is YYDKDF (reference sequence). The CDR3 sequence is 16 residues long. V shed 0 bases and J shed 0 bases, with 9 bases lying between them. CDR3 DNA sequence: TGTGCCACCAGCAGAGATCAGCGTCTAGCCAAAAACATTCAGTACTTC. Its translation is CATSRDQRLAKNIQYF. Supplemented by reference TRBV15 and TRBJ2-4, the full variable domain reads DAMVIQNPRYQVTQFGKPVTLSCSQTLNHNVMYWYQQKSSQAPKLLFHYYDKDFNNEADTPDNFQSRRPNTSFCFLDIRSPGLGDTAMYLCATSRDQRLAKNIQYFGAGTRLSVL.

CDR3 in DNA: TGTGCCAGCAGCGGAGGTACGCAGTATTTT. Its protein product is CASSGGTQYF. This chain joins TRBV7-9 and TRBJ2-3, with D possibly being TRBD2 (5 bases). This CDR3 has 10 amino acids. The V end lost 5 bases, the J end lost 8 bases, and 5 bases lay between the germline ends. Germline CDR1 reads SEHNR; CDR2 reads FQNEAQ (reference sequence).

As concerns this clone: The same CDR3 can be traced to other DNA sequences in this sample. The chain is built from TRBV19 and TRBJ1-2; possibly TRBD1 for D (5 bases). V was shortened by 3 bases and J by 4 bases, with 12 bases between the two germline ends. CDR1 and CDR2 from the germline V gene are LNHDA and SQIVND (reference sequence). The CDR3 has 14 residues. CDR3 loop: CASSIGQGSYGYTF. DNA of the CDR3: TGTGCCAGTAGTATTGGGCAGGGAAGCTATGGCTACACCTTC.